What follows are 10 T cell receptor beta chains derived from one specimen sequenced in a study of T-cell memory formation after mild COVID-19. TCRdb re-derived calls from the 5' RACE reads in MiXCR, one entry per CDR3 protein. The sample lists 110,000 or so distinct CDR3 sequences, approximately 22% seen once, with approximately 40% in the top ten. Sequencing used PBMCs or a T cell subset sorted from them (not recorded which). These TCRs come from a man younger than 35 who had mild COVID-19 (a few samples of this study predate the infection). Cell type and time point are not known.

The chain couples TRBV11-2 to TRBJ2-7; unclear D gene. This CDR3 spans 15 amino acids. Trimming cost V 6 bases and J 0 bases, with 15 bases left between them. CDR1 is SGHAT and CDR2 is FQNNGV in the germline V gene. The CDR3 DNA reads TGTGCCAGCAGTGTTTGGAAAACACTCTCCTACGAGCAGTACGTC. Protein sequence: CASSVWKTLSYEQYV.

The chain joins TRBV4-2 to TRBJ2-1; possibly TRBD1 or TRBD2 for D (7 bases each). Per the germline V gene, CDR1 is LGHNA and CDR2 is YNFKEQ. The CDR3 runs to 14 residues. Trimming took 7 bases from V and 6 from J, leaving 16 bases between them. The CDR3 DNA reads TGTGCCAGCAAGGGGGCGGGGGCAAGCAATGAGCAGTTCTTC. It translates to CASKGAGASNEQFF.

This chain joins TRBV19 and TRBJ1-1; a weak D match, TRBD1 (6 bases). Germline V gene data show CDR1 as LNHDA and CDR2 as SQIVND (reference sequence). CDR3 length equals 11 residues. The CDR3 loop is CATGTNTEAFF. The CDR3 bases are TGTGCGACAGGAACGAACACTGAAGCTTTCTTT.

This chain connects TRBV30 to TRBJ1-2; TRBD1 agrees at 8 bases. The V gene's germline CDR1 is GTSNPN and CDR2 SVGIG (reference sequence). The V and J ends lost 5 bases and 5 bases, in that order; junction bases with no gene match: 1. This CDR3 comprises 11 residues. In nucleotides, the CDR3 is TGTGCCTGGGACAGGGGATATGGCTACACCTTC. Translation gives CAWDRGYGYTF.

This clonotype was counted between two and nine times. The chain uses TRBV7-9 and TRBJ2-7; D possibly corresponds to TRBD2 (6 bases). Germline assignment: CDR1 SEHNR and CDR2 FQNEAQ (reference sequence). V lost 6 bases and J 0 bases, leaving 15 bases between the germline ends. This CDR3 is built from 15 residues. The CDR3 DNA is TGTGCCAGCAGTACCCCACGGGGGTCCTCCTACGAGCAGTACTTC. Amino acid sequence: CASSTPRGSSYEQYF.

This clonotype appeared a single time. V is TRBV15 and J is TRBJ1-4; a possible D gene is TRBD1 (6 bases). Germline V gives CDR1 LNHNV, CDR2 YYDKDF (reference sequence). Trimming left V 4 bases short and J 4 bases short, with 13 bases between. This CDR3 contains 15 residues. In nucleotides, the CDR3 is TGTGCCACCAGCAACGACAGGAGGGGTAATGAAAAACTGTTTTTT. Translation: CATSNDRRGNEKLFF.

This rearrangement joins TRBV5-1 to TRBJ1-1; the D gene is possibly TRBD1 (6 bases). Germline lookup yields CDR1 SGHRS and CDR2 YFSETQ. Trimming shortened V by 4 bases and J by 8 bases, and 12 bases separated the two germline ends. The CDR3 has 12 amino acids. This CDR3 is CASSQQGEEAFF. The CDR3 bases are TGCGCCAGCAGCCAACAGGGAGAAGAAGCTTTCTTT.

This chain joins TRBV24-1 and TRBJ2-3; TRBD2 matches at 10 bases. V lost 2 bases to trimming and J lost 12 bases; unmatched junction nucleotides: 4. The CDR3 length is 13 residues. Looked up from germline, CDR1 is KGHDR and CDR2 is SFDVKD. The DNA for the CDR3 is TGTGCCACCAGTGATTATACTAGCGGGGCCCAGTATTTT. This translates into CATSDYTSGAQYF.

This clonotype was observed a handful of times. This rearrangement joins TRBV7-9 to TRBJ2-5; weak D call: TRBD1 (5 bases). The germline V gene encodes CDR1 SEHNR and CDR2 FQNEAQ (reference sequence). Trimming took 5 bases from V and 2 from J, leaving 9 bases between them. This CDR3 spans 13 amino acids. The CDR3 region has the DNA TGTGCCAGCAGCCTCGACAGACAAGAGACCCAGTACTTC. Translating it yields CASSLDRQETQYF. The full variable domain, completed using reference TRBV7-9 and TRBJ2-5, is DTGVSQNPRHKITKRGQNVTFRCDPISEHNRLYWYRQTLGQGPEFLTYFQNEAQLEKSRLLSDRFSAERPKGSFSTLEIQRTEQGDSAMYLCASSLDRQETQYFGPGTRLLVL.

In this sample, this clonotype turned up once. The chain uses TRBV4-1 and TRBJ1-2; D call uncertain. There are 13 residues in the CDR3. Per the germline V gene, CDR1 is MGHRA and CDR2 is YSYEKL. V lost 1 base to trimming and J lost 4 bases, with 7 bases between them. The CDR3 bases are TGCGCCAGCAGCCAAGCAGATGCCTATGGCTACACCTTC. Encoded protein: CASSQADAYGYTF.